This passage covers 3 T cell receptor beta chains from one sample sequenced in a study of blood T cells in healthy people across ages. The use of a sample-barcoded 5' primer and a J-beta primer mix characterized a second PCR of 7 to 11 cycles. Via MiXCR, TCRdb re-called the 5' RACE reads, giving one row per CDR3 protein. The data contain about 1.6 million distinct CDR3 sequences, about 31% of them singletons. Source material: blood. Receptor source: a woman aged 25 to 39 in good health.

The chain uses TRBV27 and TRBJ2-1; D unclear. There are 12 residues in the CDR3. Looked up from germline, CDR1 is MNHEY and CDR2 is SMNVEV (reference sequence). V was shortened by 1 base and J by 9 bases, with 7 bases between the two germline ends. CDR3 protein: CASSLYGFEQFF. CDR3 bases: TGTGCCAGCAGTTTATACGGCTTTGAGCAGTTCTTC.

The CDR3 region is CSLQGRTDTQYF. The CDR3 nucleotides are TGCAGTCTACAGGGAAGGACAGATACGCAGTATTTT. The rearrangement uses TRBV20-1 and TRBJ2-3, with a tentative D call TRBD1 (6 bases). From germline, CDR1 is DFQATT and CDR2 SNEGSKA (reference sequence). The V end was cut by 8 bases, the J end by 3 bases, with 12 bases between. There are 12 residues in the CDR3.

J is TRBJ1-2 and V is TRBV15; TRBD1 aligns across 10 bases. The CDR3 spans 15 residues. V trimming: 3 bases; J trimming: 2 bases; junction bases outside the gene matches: 3. The germline V gene encodes CDR1 LNHNV and CDR2 YYDKDF (reference sequence). Written as DNA, the CDR3 is TGTGCCACCAGCAGGTGGGACAGGGGAAACTATGGCTACACCTTC. This encodes CATSRWDRGNYGYTF.